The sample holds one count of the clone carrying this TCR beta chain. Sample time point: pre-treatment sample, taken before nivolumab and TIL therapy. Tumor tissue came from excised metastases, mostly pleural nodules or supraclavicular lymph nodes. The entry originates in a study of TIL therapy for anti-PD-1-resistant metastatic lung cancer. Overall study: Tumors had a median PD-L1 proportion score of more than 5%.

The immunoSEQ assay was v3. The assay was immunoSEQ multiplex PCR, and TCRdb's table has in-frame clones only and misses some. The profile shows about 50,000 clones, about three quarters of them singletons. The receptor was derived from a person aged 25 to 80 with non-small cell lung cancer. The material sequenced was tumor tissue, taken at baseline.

This CDR3 is CASSLSGGGGTGELFF. The CDR3 DNA is TGTGCCAGCAGCCTAAGCGGAGGGGGCGGCACCGGGGAGCTGTTTTTT. The chain uses TRBV7-6 and TRBJ2-2; D possibly corresponds to TRBD1 (7 bases). Trimming removed 5 bases at V and 4 bases at J, with 17 bases between. The CDR3 is 16 amino acids. The germline gives CDR1 SGHVS, CDR2 FNYEAQ.